Listed here are 5 T cell receptor beta chains from one sample, sequenced in a study of PD-1 blockade in classical Hodgkin lymphoma. Assay: immunoSEQ multiplex PCR; the TCRdb copy retains only in-frame clones and omits some. The table lists tens of thousands of clones, around 71% of them singletons, with 3% to 3.5% in the top ten. No patient escaped relapse after autologous stem cell transplantation, and brentuximab vedotin exposure varied. The sample here was peripheral blood mononuclear cells (PBMCs), taken before the second cycle of nivolumab. The receptors come from a human donor with classical Hodgkin lymphoma.

This chain uses TRBV2 with TRBJ1-1; a possible D gene is TRBD1 (6 bases). In germline, CDR1 is SNHLY, CDR2 FYNNEI. The CDR3 contains 16 residues. V dropped 2 bases and J dropped 5 bases, with 18 bases sitting between them. CDR3 in DNA: TGTGCCAGCAGTGAAATAACAGGGTTGGAGGGGACTGAAGCTTTCTTT. This gives the protein CASSEITGLEGTEAFF.

In its sample, this clone was seen a few times. V is TRBV6-1 and J is TRBJ2-2, with D possibly being TRBD1 (5 bases). Per germline, CDR1 MNHNS and CDR2 SASEGT. Trimming took 2 bases from V and 5 from J, leaving 24 bases between them. The CDR3 spans 19 residues. CDR3 nucleotides: TGTGCCAGCAGTGAATGGTTTGTCGGTCGGACATTCGGGACCGGGGAGCTGTTTTTT. It specifies CASSEWFVGRTFGTGELFF.

The rearrangement joins TRBV5-8 to TRBJ2-3, with TRBD2 identical over 7 bases. J was trimmed by 1 base and V by 5 bases; bases with no gene match: 7. CDR1 and CDR2 from the germline V gene are SGHTS and YDEGEE. The CDR3 extends over 15 amino acids. The CDR3 bases are TGTGCCAGCAGTCTTGGGGGGAGGGGCACAGATACGCAGTATTTT. It encodes CASSLGGRGTDTQYF. Looking up the rest from reference TRBV5-8 and TRBJ2-3 gives the full variable domain: EAGVTQSPTHLIKTRGQQATLRCSPISGHTSVYWYQQALGLGLQFLLWYDEGEERNRGNFPPRFSGRQFPNYSSELNVNALELEDSALYLCASSLGGRGTDTQYFGPGTRLTVL.

This rearrangement joins TRBV11-2 to TRBJ2-2; TRBD1 might be the D (5 bases). The CDR3 has 15 amino acids. Germline V gene data show CDR1 as SGHAT and CDR2 as FQNNGV. V was shortened by 6 bases and J by 0 bases, with 11 bases between the two germline ends. CDR3 residues: CASRVGASNTGELFF. In DNA, the CDR3 is TGTGCCAGCAGAGTTGGGGCGTCGAACACCGGGGAGCTGTTTTTT.

In its sample, this clone was seen once. V usage is TRBV6-5 and J usage is TRBJ2-3, with TRBD2 identical over 11 bases. Germline CDR1 MNHEY, CDR2 SVGAGI. This CDR3 comprises 15 residues. V shed 7 bases, J shed 4 bases, and the junction held 7 bases outside the gene matches. The CDR3, as DNA: TGTGCCAGCAATTTACTAGCGGGGGCTTCAGATACGCAGTATTTT. As protein: CASNLLAGASDTQYF.